The 5 T cell receptor beta chains presented below share a single source sample, sequenced in a study of T cell clonality in common variable immunodeficiency. Sequencing was performed with immunoSEQ multiplex PCR; in TCRdb, only in-frame clones are kept and a portion is missing. Sampling found fewer than 55,000 clones, none seen once. Sequencing used peripheral blood mononuclear cells. The receptors originated from a person aged 18-69 years in good health.

Comments on this clone: The CDR3 is cut off 3 residues early in the read; its end comes from the germline J gene. The gene calls are TRBV2 and TRBJ2-3, with D possibly being TRBD1 (5 bases). Looked up from germline, CDR1 is SNHLY and CDR2 is FYNNEI. The CDR3 sequence is 14 residues long. Partial CDR3 DNA: TGTGCCAGCAGTGAACAGGGTGTACAAGAGACG. It codes for CASSEQGVQET. The complete CDR3 reads CASSEQGVQETQYF. Full variable domain (outside the CDR3, taken from reference TRBV2 and TRBJ2-3): EPEVTQTPSHQVTQMGQEVILRCVPISNHLYFYWYRQILGQKVEFLVSFYNNEISEKSEIFDDQFSVERPDGSNFTLKIRSTKLEDSAMYFCASSEQGVQETQYFGPGTRLTVL.

This clone showed up many times. The CDR3 end is not reached by the read, which stops 3 residues before it; the germline J gene fills it in. The chain is built from TRBV11-3 and TRBJ2-3; D ambiguous. This CDR3 comprises 13 residues. Germline CDR1 reads SGHNT; CDR2 reads YENEEA. V was pared by 1 base and J by 4 bases, with 6 bases between. The CDR3 loop reads CASSLGRADTQYF. The sequenced part of the CDR3 DNA is TGTGCCAGCAGCTTAGGCCGGGCAGATACG.

Comments on this clone: The missing CDR3 end, 3 residues past where the read stops, is filled in from the germline J gene. The chain uses TRBV30 and TRBJ2-7; D uncertain. CDR1 GTSNPN and CDR2 SVGIG come from the germline V gene (reference sequence). With 5 bases removed from V and 1 base from J, the gap between germline ends came to 6 bases. The CDR3 has 11 amino acids. The CDR3 spells CAWGQSYEQYF. Partial CDR3 DNA: TGTGCCTGGGGGCAGTCCTACGAG.

Of note for this clone: The read falls 3 residues short of the CDR3 end, and the missing part is taken from the germline J gene. The chain couples TRBV7-9 to TRBJ2-7; possibly TRBD1 for D (6 bases). The CDR3 runs 14 residues. In germline, CDR1 is SEHNR, CDR2 FQNEAQ (reference sequence). Trimming cost V 6 bases and J 5 bases, with 17 bases left between them. The chain's CDR3 is CASRQGTGSDEQYF. Partial CDR3 DNA: TGTGCCAGCAGACAAGGTACAGGGTCGGACGAG.

This clone was seen at least ten times. The CDR3 end is not reached by the read, which stops 3 residues before it; the germline J gene fills it in. The rearrangement uses TRBV7-9 and TRBJ1-2; D is ambiguous. This CDR3 is 11 amino acids long. Trimming removed 7 bases at V and 5 bases at J, with 8 bases between. The V gene's germline CDR1 is SEHNR and CDR2 FQNEAQ (reference sequence). This chain's CDR3 is CASTQIYGYTF. The CDR3 bases that were read are TGTGCCAGCACCCAAATTTATGGC.